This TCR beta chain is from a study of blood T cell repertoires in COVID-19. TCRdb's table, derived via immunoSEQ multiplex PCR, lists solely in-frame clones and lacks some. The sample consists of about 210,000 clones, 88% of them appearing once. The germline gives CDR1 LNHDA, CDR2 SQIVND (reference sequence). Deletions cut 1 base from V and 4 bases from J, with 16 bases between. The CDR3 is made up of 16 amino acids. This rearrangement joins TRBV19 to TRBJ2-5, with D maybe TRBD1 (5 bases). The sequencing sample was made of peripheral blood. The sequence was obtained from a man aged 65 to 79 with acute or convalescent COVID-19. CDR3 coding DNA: TGTGCCAGTAGTATAGGCCAGGGTGGGGTCGGAGAGACCCAGTACTTC. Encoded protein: CASSIGQGGVGETQYF.